One and the same sample provided the 32 T cell receptor beta chains below, sequenced in a study of T-cell reconstitution after alpha-beta-depleted transplantation in children. Unique molecular identifiers were built into the TCRbeta library. TCRdb redid the calling of the PCR reads with MiXCR, one entry per CDR3 protein. The sample contains fewer than 750,000 distinct CDR3 sequences, around 27% of which appear only once. The starting material was PBMCs, obtained before TCRalphabeta/CD19-depleted stem cell transplant. The receptors shown here come from a boy in the first two years of life with Wiskott-Aldrich syndrome, due to receive a stem cell transplant.

A few counts support this clonotype. This sequence joins TRBV21-1 and TRBJ2-4; the table's TRBD2 call for D was not verified on the DNA. TRBV21-1 is annotated as a pseudogene. This CDR3 has 17 amino acids. CDR3 sequence (DNA): TGTGCCAGCAGCAAAGGTTGCGGGAGGGCTAAGGGGTACATTCAGTACTTC. This codes for CASSKGCGRAKGYIQYF.

The rearrangement links TRBV20-1 to TRBJ2-3, with D hard to call. This CDR3 is 11 amino acids long. The V gene lost 2 bases and the J gene lost 4 bases, with 4 bases spanning the gap. Germline CDR1 reads DFQATT; CDR2 reads SNEGSKA (reference sequence). The CDR3 loop reads CSARWADTQYF. The CDR3 coding sequence is TGCAGTGCTAGATGGGCAGATACGCAGTATTTT.

This clonotype came up a few times. This rearrangement joins TRBV5-1 to TRBJ2-1, with 7 bases matching TRBD2. The length of the CDR3 is 12 residues. J gave up 9 bases and V 0 bases, and 0 bases lay outside the gene matches. The germline CDR1 and CDR2 sequences are SGHRS and YFSETQ. The CDR3 region is CASSLGEGEQFF. The CDR3 DNA follows: TGCGCCAGCAGCTTGGGGGAGGGTGAGCAGTTCTTC.

The V call is TRBV11-1, the J call TRBJ2-2, with D possibly being TRBD1 (6 bases). Trimming took 1 base from V and 6 from J, leaving 21 bases between them. Germline CDR1 is SGHAT and CDR2 is FQDESV (reference sequence). The CDR3 length is 18 residues. Here the CDR3 reads CASSLEVFGSGVAGELFF. The CDR3, as DNA: TGTGCCAGCAGCTTAGAAGTGTTCGGCTCAGGGGTTGCCGGGGAGCTGTTTTTT.

In nucleotides, the CDR3 is TGTGCCAGCAGCTCATGGGGTCCCGACAGCTGGGTTTACAATGAGCAGTTCTTC. The encoded protein is CASSSWGPDSWVYNEQFF. The gene calls are TRBV11-2 and TRBJ2-1; tentatively, D is TRBD1 (5 bases). Germline V gene data show CDR1 as SGHAT and CDR2 as FQNNGV. V lost 4 bases to trimming and J lost 4 bases, with 23 bases between them. This CDR3 is built from 18 residues.

This clonotype was counted between two and nine times. The chain joins TRBV7-6 to TRBJ2-2; D is unclear. Germline-derived CDR1 and CDR2 are SGHVS and FNYEAQ. The CDR3 spans 13 residues. Trimming removed 1 base from V and 6 bases from J, with 6 bases in between. The CDR3 loop reads CASSLVIPGELFF. CDR3 sequence (DNA): TGTGCCAGCAGCTTAGTAATTCCCGGGGAGCTGTTTTTT.

This clonotype came up a few times. V gene TRBV5-1 combines with J gene TRBJ2-6; 8 bases line up with TRBD1. Trimming cost V 2 bases and J 1 base; bases outside gene matches: 8. The germline V gene encodes CDR1 SGHRS and CDR2 YFSETQ. This CDR3 is 18 amino acids long. CDR3 loop: CASSLVAGGVSGANVLTF. The CDR3 nucleotides are TGCGCCAGCAGCTTAGTGGCAGGGGGCGTATCTGGGGCCAACGTCCTGACTTTC. Drawing the rest from reference TRBV5-1 and TRBJ2-6, the complete variable domain is KAGVTQTPRYLIKTRGQQVTLSCSPISGHRSVSWYQQTPGQGLQFLFEYFSETQRNKGNFPGRFSGRQFSNSRSEMNVSTLELGDSALYLCASSLVAGGVSGANVLTFGAGSRLTVL.

V and J are TRBV12-3 or TRBV12-4 and TRBJ2-5; D gene uncertain. V was shortened by 2 bases and J by 5 bases, with 12 bases between the two germline ends. This CDR3 has 14 residues. CDR3 region: CASSLNTGWETQYF. CDR3 nucleotides: TGTGCCAGCAGTTTAAATACCGGGTGGGAGACCCAGTACTTC.

This clonotype was recorded a few times. In DNA, the CDR3 is TGTGCCGCCGGACGGGCTTACACAGATACGCAGTATTTT. The encoded protein is CAAGRAYTDTQYF. V is TRBV30 and J is TRBJ2-3; D remains unclear. Germline assignment: CDR1 GTSNPN and CDR2 SVGIG (reference sequence). Trimming took off 8 bases at V and 2 bases at J, with 14 bases between the two ends. CDR3 length: 13 residues.

V and J are TRBV5-1 and TRBJ2-1; 9 nucleotides match TRBD2. The CDR3 runs to 15 residues. V shed 1 base, J shed 8 bases, and the junction held 7 bases outside the gene matches. The germline V gene has CDR1 SGHRS and CDR2 YFSETQ. This CDR3 is CASSLIGTSSDEQFF. The CDR3 coding sequence is TGCGCCAGCAGCTTGATCGGGACTAGCTCTGATGAGCAGTTCTTC. Using reference TRBV5-1 and TRBJ2-1 for the parts outside the CDR3, the full variable domain is KAGVTQTPRYLIKTRGQQVTLSCSPISGHRSVSWYQQTPGQGLQFLFEYFSETQRNKGNFPGRFSGRQFSNSRSEMNVSTLELGDSALYLCASSLIGTSSDEQFFGPGTRLTVL.

This clonotype has only a few counts. The chain uses TRBV29-1 and TRBJ2-1; D remains unclear. CDR3 length: 11 residues. The germline V gene has CDR1 SQVTM and CDR2 ANQGSEA. V was cut by 2 bases and J by 9 bases, with 8 bases left in between. CDR3 residues: CSVEPPPEQFF. The DNA for the CDR3 is TGCAGCGTTGAACCCCCCCCTGAGCAGTTCTTC.

This clonotype was counted between two and nine times. The chain joins TRBV15 to TRBJ2-3; D assignment may be TRBD1 or TRBD2 (5 bases each). Germline CDR1 and CDR2: LNHNV and YYDKDF (reference sequence). This CDR3 has 17 amino acids. The germline V and J ends were trimmed by 3 bases and 2 bases, with 18 bases remaining between them. The CDR3 coding sequence is TGTGCCACCAGCAGTCCAAACAGAGGGGAATTCACAGATACGCAGTATTTT. This gives the protein CATSSPNRGEFTDTQYF.

In this sample, this clonotype turned up a few times. This chain uses TRBV20-1 with TRBJ2-7, with 7 bases that match TRBD1. In germline, CDR1 is DFQATT, CDR2 SNEGSKA (reference sequence). The CDR3 has 13 amino acids. The V and J ends lost 1 base and 5 bases, in that order; junction bases with no gene match: 5. CDR3 region: CSARGTGRDEQYF. The CDR3, as DNA: TGCAGTGCTAGAGGGACAGGACGCGACGAGCAGTACTTC.

The chain is built from TRBV5-1 and TRBJ1-1; D call uncertain. Germline values: CDR1 SGHRS, CDR2 YFSETQ. V lost 4 bases to trimming and J lost 0 bases, with 13 bases between them. This CDR3 spans 15 amino acids. The CDR3 protein is CASSVPGRMNTEAFF. In DNA, the CDR3 is TGCGCCAGCAGCGTGCCCGGGAGAATGAACACTGAAGCTTTCTTT. Filled out from reference TRBV5-1 and TRBJ1-1, the complete variable domain reads KAGVTQTPRYLIKTRGQQVTLSCSPISGHRSVSWYQQTPGQGLQFLFEYFSETQRNKGNFPGRFSGRQFSNSRSEMNVSTLELGDSALYLCASSVPGRMNTEAFFGQGTRLTVV.

This chain links TRBV6-1 with TRBJ1-5; D possibly corresponds to TRBD1 (5 bases). V lost 10 bases, J lost 5 bases, and 15 bases lay in between. CDR3 length equals 13 residues. CDR1 is MNHNS, CDR2 SASEGT, per germline. CDR3 loop: CATSRSRDQPQHF. Here the CDR3 DNA reads TGTGCCACCAGCCGTTCCAGGGATCAGCCCCAGCATTTT.

The rearrangement links TRBV6-2 or TRBV6-3 to TRBJ2-1, with 9 bases lining up with TRBD2. The CDR3 is 16 amino acids. The junction had 8 bases not matched to a gene; V was cut back by 5 bases and J by 3 bases. Looked up from germline, CDR1 is MNHEY and CDR2 is SVGEGT. The DNA of the CDR3 is TGTGCCAGCAGTACAGTAGCGGGGGCCAACTACAATGAGCAGTTCTTC. Translating gives CASSTVAGANYNEQFF.

The chain employs TRBV18 and TRBJ2-7; D perhaps matches TRBD1 (6 bases). The CDR3 extends over 15 amino acids. V dropped 3 bases and J dropped 3 bases, with 15 bases sitting between them. Germline assignment: CDR1 KGHSH and CDR2 LQKENI. CDR3 protein: CASSPLAGEGYEQYF. The CDR3 nucleotides are TGTGCCAGCTCACCCTTGGCAGGGGAAGGCTACGAGCAGTACTTC.

This clonotype has a handful of counts. The rearrangement joins TRBV20-1 to TRBJ2-7; 9 positions match TRBD1. V lost 4 bases to trimming and J lost 3 bases; unmatched junction nucleotides: 10. The CDR3 contains 15 residues. Germline V gene sequence: CDR1 DFQATT, CDR2 SNEGSKA (reference sequence). The CDR3 sequence is CSAISGTGIHYEQYF. The CDR3 DNA sequence: TGCAGTGCTATTTCCGGGACAGGGATCCACTACGAGCAGTACTTC.

The chain joins TRBV20-1 to TRBJ1-5, with 8 nucleotides matching TRBD1. Trimming cost V 4 bases and J 6 bases; bases outside gene matches: 8. CDR1 DFQATT and CDR2 SNEGSKA come from the germline V gene (reference sequence). The CDR3 runs 14 residues. The CDR3 is CSANGRGHGQPQHF. CDR3 bases: TGCAGTGCTAACGGCAGGGGGCATGGTCAGCCCCAGCATTTT.

This chain uses TRBV5-1 with TRBJ2-1, with 14 bases lining up with TRBD2. J was trimmed by 5 bases and V by 4 bases; bases with no gene match: 5. CDR1 and CDR2 (germline): SGHRS, YFSETQ. The CDR3 totals 16 residues. The CDR3 spells CASSVRLAGGDNEQFF. As DNA, the CDR3 is TGCGCCAGCAGCGTCAGACTAGCGGGAGGGGACAATGAGCAGTTCTTC. The whole variable domain, remainder taken from reference TRBV5-1 and TRBJ2-1, is KAGVTQTPRYLIKTRGQQVTLSCSPISGHRSVSWYQQTPGQGLQFLFEYFSETQRNKGNFPGRFSGRQFSNSRSEMNVSTLELGDSALYLCASSVRLAGGDNEQFFGPGTRLTVL.

In this sample, this clonotype turned up a few times. The rearrangement uses TRBV12-3 or TRBV12-4 and TRBJ2-2, with D possibly TRBD2 on 6 matching bases. This CDR3 region has 16 residues. V dropped 3 bases and J dropped 4 bases, with 15 bases sitting between them. The CDR3 region is CASSFRLRGGTGELFF. In DNA, the CDR3 is TGTGCCAGCAGTTTTCGCCTACGGGGAGGCACCGGGGAGCTGTTTTTT.

J is TRBJ2-7 and V is TRBV5-5; maybe TRBD1 (5 bases). V lost 4 bases and J 7 bases, leaving 18 bases between the germline ends. The CDR3 consists of 14 residues. CDR1 and CDR2 (germline): SGHKS, YYEKEE (reference sequence). The CDR3 protein is CASSGAGSPKEQYF. The DNA of the CDR3 is TGTGCCAGCAGCGGGGCCGGGTCCCCTAAGGAGCAGTACTTC.

The CDR3 sequence is CASSFESNTGELFF. CDR3 sequence (DNA): TGCGCCAGCAGCTTTGAATCGAACACCGGGGAGCTGTTTTTT. This sequence joins TRBV5-1 and TRBJ2-2, with D unresolved. In germline, CDR1 is SGHRS, CDR2 YFSETQ. The CDR3 spans 14 residues. The V end lost 2 bases, the J end lost 0 bases, and 5 bases lay between the germline ends.

The chain employs TRBV11-2 and TRBJ2-7; perhaps TRBD1 as D (6 bases). Deletions cut 5 bases from V and 3 bases from J, with 20 bases between. The CDR3 is 16 amino acids. Germline lookup yields CDR1 SGHAT and CDR2 FQNNGV. CDR3 in amino acids: CASSVRTVDVGYEQYF. In DNA form, the CDR3 reads TGTGCCAGCAGCGTCCGGACAGTCGACGTAGGCTACGAGCAGTACTTC.

The chain joins TRBV7-9 to TRBJ2-7, with a weak D call TRBD2 (5 bases). Trimming shortened V by 3 bases and J by 6 bases, and 18 bases separated the two germline ends. Germline V lookup: CDR1 SEHNR, CDR2 FQNEAQ (reference sequence). The CDR3 runs 15 residues. The CDR3 DNA reads TGTGCCAGCAGCTTTAAAGGGCTAGCCCACGGCGAGCAGTACTTC. Its translation is CASSFKGLAHGEQYF.

V is TRBV21-1 and J is TRBJ2-7. TRBV21-1 is tagged as a pseudogene. The CDR3 consists of 14 residues. The CDR3 sequence is CASTTTEGPYEQYF. CDR3 bases: TGTGCCAGCACAACGACGGAAGGGCCCTACGAGCAGTACTTC.

The J gene is TRBJ2-6, the V gene TRBV5-6, with D maybe TRBD1 (6 bases). The V end was cut by 2 bases, the J end by 2 bases, with 8 bases between. This CDR3 has 15 residues. The germline CDR1 and CDR2 sequences are SGHDT and YYEEEE. The CDR3 loop reads CASSFRGAGANVLTF. Here the CDR3 DNA reads TGTGCCAGCAGCTTCAGGGGTGCTGGGGCCAACGTCCTGACTTTC.

The chain uses TRBV19 and TRBJ2-1; D call uncertain. The length of the CDR3 is 16 residues. Germline V gene lookup returns CDR1 LNHDA and CDR2 SQIVND (reference sequence). With 4 bases removed from V and 0 bases from J, the gap between germline ends came to 13 bases. The CDR3 reads CASSKSSSSSYNEQFF. The DNA of the CDR3 is TGTGCCAGTAGTAAATCTAGTTCGAGCTCCTACAATGAGCAGTTCTTC.

The chain employs TRBV7-2 and TRBJ2-2; D is undetermined. Germline assignment: CDR1 SGHTA and CDR2 FQGNSA. This CDR3 region has 15 residues. Trimming removed 2 bases from V and 0 bases from J, with 7 bases in between. CDR3 bases: TGTGCCAGCAGCTTACAGACGTCGAACACCGGGGAGCTGTTTTTT. Its protein is CASSLQTSNTGELFF. The full variable domain, its missing parts supplied by reference TRBV7-2 and TRBJ2-2, is GAGVSQSPSNKVTEKGKDVELRCDPISGHTALYWYRQSLGQGLEFLIYFQGNSAPDKSGLPSDRFSAERTGGSVSTLTIQRTQQEDSAVYLCASSLQTSNTGELFFGEGSRLTVL.

The chain links TRBV20-1 to TRBJ2-7, with 7 positions matching TRBD1. The trim removed 0 bases at V and 2 bases at J, leaving 4 bases unmatched. This CDR3 comprises 14 residues. The germline gives CDR1 DFQATT, CDR2 SNEGSKA (reference sequence). CDR3 loop: CSARDSGTAYEQYF. The CDR3 nucleotides are TGCAGTGCTAGAGATTCCGGGACAGCCTACGAGCAGTACTTC.

The chain uses TRBV27 and TRBJ2-4; 7 positions match TRBD1. The CDR3 has 15 amino acids. In germline, CDR1 is MNHEY, CDR2 SMNVEV (reference sequence). J gave up 3 bases and V 5 bases, and 7 bases lay outside the gene matches. As DNA, the CDR3 is TGTGCCAGCAGTCCGACAGGGTGGGTCAAAAACATTCAGTACTTC. Translating gives CASSPTGWVKNIQYF.

This clonotype was seen more than once but under ten times. V usage is TRBV27 and J usage is TRBJ2-1; no definite D call. This CDR3 is 13 amino acids long. Germline V gives CDR1 MNHEY, CDR2 SMNVEV (reference sequence). V was cut by 5 bases and J by 9 bases, with 14 bases left in between. Here the CDR3 reads CASSVADTAEQFF. Written as DNA, the CDR3 is TGTGCCAGCAGTGTCGCCGACACGGCTGAGCAGTTCTTC.